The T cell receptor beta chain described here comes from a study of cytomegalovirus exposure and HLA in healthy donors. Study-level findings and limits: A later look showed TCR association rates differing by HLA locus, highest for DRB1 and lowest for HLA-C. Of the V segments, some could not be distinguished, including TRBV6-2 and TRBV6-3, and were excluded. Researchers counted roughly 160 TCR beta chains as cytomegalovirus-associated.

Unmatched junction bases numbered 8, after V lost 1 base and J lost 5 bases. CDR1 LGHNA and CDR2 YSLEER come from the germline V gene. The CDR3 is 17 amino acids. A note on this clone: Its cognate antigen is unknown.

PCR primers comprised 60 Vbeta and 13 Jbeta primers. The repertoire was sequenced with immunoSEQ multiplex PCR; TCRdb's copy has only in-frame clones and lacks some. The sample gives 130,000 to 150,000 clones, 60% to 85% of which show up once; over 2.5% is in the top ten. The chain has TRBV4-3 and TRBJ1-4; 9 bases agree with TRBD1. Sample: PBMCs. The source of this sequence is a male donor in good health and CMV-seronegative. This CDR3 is CASSQATSGTGNEKLFF. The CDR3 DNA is TGCGCCAGCAGCCAAGCAACCTCCGGGACAGGGAATGAAAAACTGTTTTTT.